A single sample is the source of the 17 T cell receptor beta chains below, sequenced in a study of T cell changes during pregnancy in multiple sclerosis. Using immunoSEQ multiplex PCR, the repertoire was profiled, and TCRdb retains in-frame clones only, with some absent. The sample has tens of thousands of clones; under 95% are singletons. The source material was peripheral blood, sampled after pregnancy. The receptors stem from a female donor in good health, enrolled as a control in a pregnancy study.

The chain employs TRBV5-8 and TRBJ1-1; D remains unclear. The CDR3 runs 12 residues. Germline V lookup: CDR1 SGHTS, CDR2 YDEGEE. The V end lost 1 base, the J end lost 11 bases, and 12 bases lay between the germline ends. The CDR3 spells CASSLLITRAFF. The CDR3 DNA sequence: TGTGCCAGCAGCTTGTTGATTACCAGGGCTTTCTTT.

V gene TRBV5-1 combines with J gene TRBJ2-7; 9 nucleotides line up with TRBD2. The CDR3 runs 15 residues. Germline values: CDR1 SGHRS, CDR2 YFSETQ. J was trimmed by 1 base and V by 0 bases; bases with no gene match: 2. CDR3 bases: TGCGCCAGCAGCTTGGAAAGCGGGAGGTCCTACGAGCAGTACTTC. Its protein is CASSLESGRSYEQYF.

V gene TRBV5-1 combines with J gene TRBJ1-1; D is perhaps TRBD1 (5 bases). The germline V and J ends were trimmed by 6 bases and 1 base, with 10 bases remaining between them. CDR1 is SGHRS and CDR2 is YFSETQ in the germline V gene. The CDR3 consists of 13 residues. The CDR3 loop reads CASTGPKNTEAFF. DNA for the CDR3: TGCGCCAGCACAGGGCCGAAGAACACTGAAGCTTTCTTT.

This chain joins TRBV4-1 and TRBJ2-2; TRBD2 might be the D (6 bases). The germline CDR1 and CDR2 sequences are MGHRA and YSYEKL. This CDR3 has 16 amino acids. Trimming pared 4 bases from V and 1 base from J, leaving 13 bases between. The CDR3 loop reads CASSLGLARNTGELFF. CDR3 DNA sequence: TGCGCCAGCAGCCTCGGGCTAGCGAGGAACACCGGGGAGCTGTTTTTT.

V gene TRBV5-6 combines with J gene TRBJ1-2; D call uncertain. Germline lookup yields CDR1 SGHDT and CDR2 YYEEEE. V lost 5 bases and J lost 3, with 14 bases in between. This CDR3 contains 14 residues. Here the CDR3 DNA reads TGTGCCAGCAGACCTGAGGGCCGATACTATGGCTACACCTTC. It codes for CASRPEGRYYGYTF.

The chain recombines TRBV5-1 with TRBJ2-5; possibly TRBD2 for D (5 bases). This CDR3 contains 13 residues. Germline V CDR1 and CDR2: SGHRS, YFSETQ. The V gene lost 3 bases and the J gene lost 3 bases, with 9 bases spanning the gap. The CDR3 protein is CASSYGVKETQYF. The DNA of the CDR3 is TGCGCCAGCAGCTACGGGGTTAAAGAGACCCAGTACTTC.

The V and J genes are TRBV7-2 and TRBJ1-1; possible D gene TRBD1, 6 bases. The CDR3 length is 14 residues. Deletions cut 7 bases from V and 4 bases from J, with 16 bases between. The germline V gene has CDR1 SGHTA and CDR2 FQGNSA. CDR3 coding DNA: TGTGCCAGCACCGATCTACAGGGAAGCACTGAAGCTTTCTTT. Translated: CASTDLQGSTEAFF.

This clone was recorded only once. The gene calls are TRBV5-5 and TRBJ2-1, with D maybe TRBD2 (6 bases). Germline CDR1 SGHKS, CDR2 YYEKEE (reference sequence). This CDR3 is 12 amino acids long. V lost 4 bases, J lost 7 bases, and 9 bases lay in between. CDR3 amino acids: CASSLGRNEQFF. The DNA for the CDR3 is TGTGCCAGCAGCCTGGGGAGGAATGAGCAGTTCTTC.

This clone was observed once. The rearrangement uses TRBV28 and TRBJ1-2, with 7 bases that match TRBD1. The CDR3 totals 18 residues. The ends lost 4 bases at V and 4 bases at J; junction bases unmatched: 18. The V gene's germline CDR1 is MDHEN and CDR2 SYDVKM. CDR3 sequence (DNA): TGTGCCAGCAGTTCCATCTCCCTTCGACAGGGCACCGTCTATGGCTACACCTTC. This sequence encodes CASSSISLRQGTVYGYTF.

The chain uses TRBV19 and TRBJ1-1; D not certain. The CDR3 covers 13 residues. CDR1 and CDR2 (germline): LNHDA, SQIVND (reference sequence). V gave up 5 bases and J gave up 5 bases, with 12 bases separating them. The CDR3 loop reads CASSLQGGTEAFF. The DNA for the CDR3 is TGTGCCAGTAGTTTACAAGGAGGGACTGAAGCTTTCTTT.

V is TRBV7-3 and J is TRBJ2-3, with D tentatively TRBD1 (5 bases). Trimming removed 3 bases at V and 2 bases at J, with 6 bases between. Looked up from germline, CDR1 is SGHTA and CDR2 is FQGTGA. The CDR3 contains 13 residues. CDR3 bases: TGTGCCAGCAGCTTGACAGACACAGATACGCAGTATTTT. As protein: CASSLTDTDTQYF.

V is TRBV7-2 and J is TRBJ1-4, with 7 bases identical to TRBD1. Germline values: CDR1 SGHTA, CDR2 FQGNSA. Trimming took 5 bases from V and 0 from J; bases not matched to a gene: 3. This CDR3 is 15 amino acids long. In nucleotides, the CDR3 is TGTGCCAGCAGCCCCGGGACAGCAACTAATGAAAAACTGTTTTTT. Translation gives CASSPGTATNEKLFF. The complete variable domain, with remaining parts taken from reference TRBV7-2 and TRBJ1-4, reads GAGVSQSPSNKVTEKGKDVELRCDPISGHTALYWYRQSLGQGLEFLIYFQGNSAPDKSGLPSDRFSAERTGGSVSTLTIQRTQQEDSAVYLCASSPGTATNEKLFFGSGTQLSVL.

The chain has TRBV27 and TRBJ2-3; a weak D match, TRBD2 (5 bases). CDR1 and CDR2 from the germline V gene are MNHEY and SMNVEV (reference sequence). The V and J ends lost 5 bases and 1 base respectively, with 16 bases between them. This CDR3 comprises 16 residues. The CDR3 nucleotides are TGTGCCAGCAGTATGAGAGGGTGGGATGGCACAGATACGCAGTATTTT. Its translation is CASSMRGWDGTDTQYF.

In its sample, this clone was seen once. V is TRBV6-5 and J is TRBJ1-6; no clear D. Germline lookup yields CDR1 MNHEY and CDR2 SVGAGI. The CDR3 covers 15 residues. V was shortened by 6 bases and J by 0 bases, with 9 bases between the two germline ends. DNA of the CDR3: TGTGCCAGCAGGGTTACTAGCTCCTATAATTCACCCCTCCACTTT. Translated: CASRVTSSYNSPLHF.

V and J are TRBV14 and TRBJ2-7, with 11 bases that match TRBD2. V was pared by 3 bases and J by 8 bases, with 9 bases of the junction left unmatched. Per the germline V gene, CDR1 is SGHDN and CDR2 is FVKESK. There are 15 residues in the CDR3. DNA of the CDR3: TGTGCCAGCAGCCAGTCACTAGCGGGAGCCGGCAAGCAGTACTTC. Translating it yields CASSQSLAGAGKQYF.

This clone was detected a few times. This sequence joins TRBV10-3 and TRBJ1-1; TRBD1 aligns across 11 bases. The V segment lost 3 bases and the J segment 4 bases; nucleotides outside the gene matches: 4. This CDR3 is built from 15 residues. Germline V gene lookup returns CDR1 ENHRY and CDR2 SYGVKD. The CDR3 DNA is TGTGCCATCAGTGACCCCGGGACAGGGGGCACTGAAGCTTTCTTT. It encodes CAISDPGTGGTEAFF.

The V call is TRBV4-3, the J call TRBJ2-2; 11 nucleotides agree with TRBD1. Germline CDR1 reads LGHNA; CDR2 reads YSLEER. The V gene end was trimmed by 0 bases and the J gene end by 7 bases; junction bases not matched to a gene: 13. The CDR3 is 19 residues long. CDR3 DNA: TGCGCCAGCAGCCAAGATATCGGGGGGACAGGGGGGATCATCGGGGAGCTGTTTTTT. The encoded protein is CASSQDIGGTGGIIGELFF.